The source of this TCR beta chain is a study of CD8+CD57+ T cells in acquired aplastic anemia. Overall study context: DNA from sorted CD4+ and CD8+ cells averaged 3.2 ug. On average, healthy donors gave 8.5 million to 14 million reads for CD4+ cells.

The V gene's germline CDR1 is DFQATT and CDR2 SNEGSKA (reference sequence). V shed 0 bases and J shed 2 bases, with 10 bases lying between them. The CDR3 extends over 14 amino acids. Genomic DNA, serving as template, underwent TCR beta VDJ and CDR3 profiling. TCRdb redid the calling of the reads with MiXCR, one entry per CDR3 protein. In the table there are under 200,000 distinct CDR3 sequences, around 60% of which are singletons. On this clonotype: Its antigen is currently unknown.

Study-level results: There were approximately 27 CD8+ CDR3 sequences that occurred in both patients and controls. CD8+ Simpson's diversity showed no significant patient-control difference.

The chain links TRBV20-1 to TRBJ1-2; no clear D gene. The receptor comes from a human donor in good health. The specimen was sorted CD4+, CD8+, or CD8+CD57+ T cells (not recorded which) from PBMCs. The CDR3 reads CSAREAGGNYGYTF. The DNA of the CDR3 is TGCAGTGCTAGAGAGGCCGGCGGGAACTATGGCTACACCTTC.